This TCR beta chain stems from a study of cytomegalovirus exposure and HLA in healthy donors. Looking at the study overall: HLA-typed donors were the source of approximately 80 million unique TCRs, which an early data release held.

Points on this clone: The antigen is not known.

The study ran its PCR with 60 Vbeta and 13 Jbeta primers. In the authors' workflow: As a later analysis found, there were 80 million or so unique TCR beta chains, of which about 10 million were shared. Produced via immunoSEQ multiplex PCR; TCRdb's table is partial and in-frame only. That table is the source of V, J and clone size, and D and trimming were worked out from the DNA. The sample has more than 90,000 clones; roughly 79% are singletons. Trimming removed 0 bases from V and 4 bases from J, with 15 bases in between. Germline V gene sequence: CDR1 SEHNR, CDR2 FQNEAQ (reference sequence). This CDR3 spans 16 amino acids. Study outcomes and limitations: The authors later found HLA-associated TCR beta chains more clonally expanded than equally common others. Most TCR beta V segments were productive about 87% or about 30% of the time in an earlier analysis.

The sequence was obtained from a woman aged 40 to 49 in good health and CMV-seronegative. Sequences were obtained from PBMCs. The V call is TRBV7-9, the J call TRBJ1-2; possibly TRBD1 for D (6 bases). CDR3 coding DNA: TGTGCCAGCAGCTTAGCGGACAGACAAGAGCGCTATGGCTACACCTTC. This translates into CASSLADRQERYGYTF.